This TCR beta chain comes out of a study of blood T cell repertoires in COVID-19. Across the whole study: COVID-19 samples collected from the United States, Italy and Spain covered acute and convalescent phases. In each case, the material was cDNA or gDNA derived from T cells, B-cell-depleted T cells, or PBMCs.

CDR3 length equals 15 residues. CDR1 is SGHNT and CDR2 is YYREEE in the germline V gene (reference sequence). Trimming stripped 4 bases from V and 10 bases from J, with 24 bases between. Per the original data handling: Cell counts per sample came from amplifying reference gene primers. Clones were sequenced by immunoSEQ multiplex PCR, and TCRdb holds only the in-frame ones, with some missing. The V and J calls and clone size are taken from that table; D and trimming were inferred from the DNA. The sample consists of about 59,000 clones, less than 75% of them appearing once. This clone showed up many times.

This chain uses TRBV5-4 with TRBJ2-7; D might be TRBD1 (6 bases). This clonotype was obtained from a woman between 65 and 79 years old with acute or convalescent COVID-19. The specimen sequenced was peripheral blood. CDR3 region: CASSTGQQSGRKQYF. CDR3 nucleotides: TGTGCCAGCAGCACAGGACAGCAGTCCGGACGGAAACAGTACTTC.